Below are 18 T cell receptor beta chains sequenced from a single sample in a study of T cell repertoires in cytomegalovirus infection. TCRdb ran MiXCR on the reads and lists one entry per CDR3 protein. The sample lists 65,000 to 95,000 distinct CDR3 sequences, 3.7% seen once, with 3.5% to 6% in the top ten. The sample taken for sequencing was PBMCs. These receptors all come from a human donor in good health (CMV status not recorded). Some clones in this sample may be carry-over from other donors' samples.

This clonotype was picked up many times. The chain carries TRBV6-1 and TRBJ2-3; D is perhaps TRBD1 or TRBD2 (5 bases each). V was shortened by 7 bases and J by 0 bases, with 11 bases between the two germline ends. The CDR3 has 14 amino acids. CDR1 and CDR2 (germline): MNHNS, SASEGT. CDR3 in amino acids: CASNRDGSTDTQYF. DNA of the CDR3: TGTGCCAGCAACCGGGACGGGAGCACAGATACGCAGTATTTT.

This clonotype was seen repeatedly, ten times or more. The chain recombines TRBV19 with TRBJ2-3; no clear D gene. CDR3 length: 14 residues. V was pared by 3 bases and J by 3 bases, with 10 bases between. In germline, CDR1 is LNHDA, CDR2 SQIVND (reference sequence). CDR3: CASSIPTVTDTQYF. Here the CDR3 DNA reads TGTGCCAGTAGTATCCCAACAGTTACAGATACGCAGTATTTT. The full variable domain, its missing parts supplied by reference TRBV19 and TRBJ2-3, is DGGITQSPKYLFRKEGQNVTLSCEQNLNHDAMYWYRQDPGQGLRLIYYSQIVNDFQKGDIAEGYSVSREKKESFPLTVTSAQKNPTAFYLCASSIPTVTDTQYFGPGTRLTVL.

This clonotype was observed at least ten times. This chain connects TRBV2 to TRBJ1-6; perhaps TRBD1 as D (5 bases). In germline, CDR1 is SNHLY, CDR2 FYNNEI. The CDR3 spans 16 residues. V lost 7 bases, J lost 7 bases, and 20 bases lay in between. The CDR3 DNA follows: TGTGCCAGCACCCTAAGTGGGACGGCCTTAAATTCACCCCTCCACTTT. It is translated as CASTLSGTALNSPLHF.

This clonotype showed up many times. J is TRBJ1-1 and V is TRBV6-4; D is ambiguous. V gave up 7 bases and J gave up 1 base, with 16 bases separating them. CDR3 length: 15 residues. Germline V gene lookup returns CDR1 MRHNA and CDR2 SNTAGT. CDR3 amino acids: CASNHNLARNTEAFF. In DNA, the CDR3 is TGTGCCAGCAACCACAATCTCGCAAGGAACACTGAAGCTTTCTTT.

This chain links TRBV3-1 with TRBJ1-2, with D perhaps TRBD1 (5 bases). CDR3 size: 18 residues. Trimming cost V 0 bases and J 3 bases, with 20 bases left between them. Per germline, CDR1 LGHDT and CDR2 YNNKEL (reference sequence). Written as DNA, the CDR3 is TGTGCCAGCAGCCAAGACTGGGGCGGCCGCACCTCTTACTATGGCTACACCTTC. It codes for CASSQDWGGRTSYYGYTF.

This clonotype occurred many times. V and J are TRBV7-2 and TRBJ2-5; D not certain. The length of the CDR3 is 12 residues. V lost 3 bases, J lost 4 bases, and 6 bases lay in between. The germline V gene has CDR1 SGHTA and CDR2 FQGNSA. The CDR3 region is CASSFTLETQYF. CDR3 DNA sequence: TGTGCCAGCAGCTTCACGTTAGAGACCCAGTACTTC.

This clonotype was recorded at least ten times. This rearrangement joins TRBV6-4 to TRBJ2-3; 11 positions agree with TRBD1. Germline V CDR1 and CDR2: MRHNA, SNTAGT. V shed 5 bases, J shed 3 bases, and the junction held 4 bases outside the gene matches. This CDR3 has 15 residues. In nucleotides, the CDR3 is TGTGCCAGCAGTCTCGGACAGGGGGCAACAGATACGCAGTATTTT. This codes for CASSLGQGATDTQYF.

This clonotype was seen many times. The CDR3 protein is CASSQGRVSSYNEQFF. CDR3 nucleotide sequence: TGCGCCAGCAGCCAAGGGAGGGTCAGCTCCTACAATGAGCAGTTCTTC. The V gene is TRBV4-3, the J gene TRBJ2-1; D may be TRBD2 (6 bases). The V end lost 1 base, the J end lost 0 bases, and 10 bases lay between the germline ends. The CDR3 is 16 residues long. Germline assignment: CDR1 LGHNA and CDR2 YSLEER.

The table lists this clonotype with many counts. This sequence joins TRBV4-2 and TRBJ1-3, with D unclear. The germline V gene encodes CDR1 LGHNA and CDR2 YNFKEQ. The V and J ends lost 0 bases and 4 bases respectively, with 10 bases between them. The CDR3 covers 15 residues. The CDR3 nucleotides are TGTGCCAGCAGCCAAGACCCGGGTACGGGAAACACCATATATTTT. It is translated as CASSQDPGTGNTIYF.

This clonotype was observed at least ten times. This chain connects TRBV28 to TRBJ2-7, with 11 positions matching TRBD1. This CDR3 contains 15 residues. V was clipped by 6 bases and J by 0 bases; unmatched bases: 4. Germline V gives CDR1 MDHEN, CDR2 SYDVKM. The CDR3 DNA reads as TGTGCCAGCAGATGGGACAGGGGGAGCTCCTACGAGCAGTACTTC. It codes for CASRWDRGSSYEQYF.

The sample holds many counts of this clonotype. The DNA of the CDR3 is TGTGCCAGCAGCGCAAGACTAGCGGGCAGCACAGATACGCAGTATTTT. Protein: CASSARLAGSTDTQYF. The chain links TRBV7-2 to TRBJ2-3, with TRBD2 matching 10 bases. In germline, CDR1 is SGHTA, CDR2 FQGNSA. V dropped 5 bases and J dropped 0; count of bases not matched to a gene: 5. The CDR3 has 16 amino acids.

This clonotype was seen ten or more times. The chain is built from TRBV5-1 and TRBJ2-5; D is perhaps TRBD1 (5 bases). This CDR3 has 14 amino acids. V was pared by 0 bases and J by 1 base, with 7 bases between. CDR1 and CDR2 from the germline V gene are SGHRS and YFSETQ. The CDR3 DNA is TGCGCCAGCAGCTTGGATACAGGCCAAGAGACCCAGTACTTC. Residues: CASSLDTGQETQYF.

By share, this clonotype ranks as medium-sized. V usage is TRBV7-6 and J usage is TRBJ2-3, with 7 bases lining up with TRBD2. The CDR3 runs to 14 residues. Germline CDR1 and CDR2: SGHVS and FNYEAQ. Germline trimming cut 3 bases from V and 1 base from J; bases unmatched to any gene: 1. Written as DNA, the CDR3 is TGTGCCAGCAGCTTGGCGGGGGGCACAGATACGCAGTATTTT. Translated, it gives CASSLAGGTDTQYF.

This clonotype has a count of ten or more. This chain uses TRBV7-6 with TRBJ2-2, with TRBD1 matching over 8 bases. The germline V gene encodes CDR1 SGHVS and CDR2 FNYEAQ. The CDR3 covers 16 residues. Trimming removed 5 bases from V and 1 base from J; junction bases left unmatched: 6. CDR3 sequence: CASSTWTGQNTGELFF. As DNA, the CDR3 is TGTGCCAGCAGCACCTGGACAGGGCAGAACACCGGGGAGCTGTTTTTT.

This clonotype was counted ten times or more. V and J are TRBV28 and TRBJ1-1; TRBD1 aligns across 8 bases. V shed 6 bases, J shed 11 bases, and the junction held 14 bases outside the gene matches. The CDR3 loop spans 14 amino acids. CDR1 and CDR2 from the germline V gene are MDHEN and SYDVKM. CDR3 amino acids: CASSYTGGRWEAFF. The CDR3 DNA is TGTGCCAGCAGCTACACAGGGGGGAGGTGGGAGGCTTTCTTT.

Ten or more counts support this clonotype. V usage is TRBV7-2 and J usage is TRBJ2-1; 12 bases are a match to TRBD2. With V trimmed by 6 bases and J by 3 bases, 3 bases remained unmatched. Germline CDR1 reads SGHTA; CDR2 reads FQGNSA. This CDR3 contains 15 residues. CDR3 DNA sequence: TGTGCCAGCAGTCGGACTAGCGGGGTCTACAATGAGCAGTTCTTC. This encodes CASSRTSGVYNEQFF. Drawing the rest from reference TRBV7-2 and TRBJ2-1, the complete variable domain is GAGVSQSPSNKVTEKGKDVELRCDPISGHTALYWYRQSLGQGLEFLIYFQGNSAPDKSGLPSDRFSAERTGGSVSTLTIQRTQQEDSAVYLCASSRTSGVYNEQFFGPGTRLTVL.

This clonotype was seen more than once but under ten times. The chain links TRBV7-3 to TRBJ2-7; D possibly uses TRBD1 or TRBD2 (5 bases each). Trimming removed 5 bases from V and 6 bases from J, with 17 bases in between. CDR3 length: 14 residues. Looked up from germline, CDR1 is SGHTA and CDR2 is FQGTGA. For the CDR3, the DNA is TGTGCCAGCAGCCCCCAACAGGACTCCCTCGAGCAGTACTTC. This sequence encodes CASSPQQDSLEQYF.

This clonotype was recorded many times. The chain recombines TRBV30 with TRBJ1-2; weak D call: TRBD1 (6 bases). The CDR3 covers 13 residues. CDR1 and CDR2 from the germline V gene are GTSNPN and SVGIG (reference sequence). V was trimmed by 3 bases and J by 6 bases, leaving 14 bases between them. The CDR3 here is CAWSHTGYHGYTF. CDR3 bases: TGTGCCTGGAGCCATACAGGGTATCATGGCTACACCTTC.